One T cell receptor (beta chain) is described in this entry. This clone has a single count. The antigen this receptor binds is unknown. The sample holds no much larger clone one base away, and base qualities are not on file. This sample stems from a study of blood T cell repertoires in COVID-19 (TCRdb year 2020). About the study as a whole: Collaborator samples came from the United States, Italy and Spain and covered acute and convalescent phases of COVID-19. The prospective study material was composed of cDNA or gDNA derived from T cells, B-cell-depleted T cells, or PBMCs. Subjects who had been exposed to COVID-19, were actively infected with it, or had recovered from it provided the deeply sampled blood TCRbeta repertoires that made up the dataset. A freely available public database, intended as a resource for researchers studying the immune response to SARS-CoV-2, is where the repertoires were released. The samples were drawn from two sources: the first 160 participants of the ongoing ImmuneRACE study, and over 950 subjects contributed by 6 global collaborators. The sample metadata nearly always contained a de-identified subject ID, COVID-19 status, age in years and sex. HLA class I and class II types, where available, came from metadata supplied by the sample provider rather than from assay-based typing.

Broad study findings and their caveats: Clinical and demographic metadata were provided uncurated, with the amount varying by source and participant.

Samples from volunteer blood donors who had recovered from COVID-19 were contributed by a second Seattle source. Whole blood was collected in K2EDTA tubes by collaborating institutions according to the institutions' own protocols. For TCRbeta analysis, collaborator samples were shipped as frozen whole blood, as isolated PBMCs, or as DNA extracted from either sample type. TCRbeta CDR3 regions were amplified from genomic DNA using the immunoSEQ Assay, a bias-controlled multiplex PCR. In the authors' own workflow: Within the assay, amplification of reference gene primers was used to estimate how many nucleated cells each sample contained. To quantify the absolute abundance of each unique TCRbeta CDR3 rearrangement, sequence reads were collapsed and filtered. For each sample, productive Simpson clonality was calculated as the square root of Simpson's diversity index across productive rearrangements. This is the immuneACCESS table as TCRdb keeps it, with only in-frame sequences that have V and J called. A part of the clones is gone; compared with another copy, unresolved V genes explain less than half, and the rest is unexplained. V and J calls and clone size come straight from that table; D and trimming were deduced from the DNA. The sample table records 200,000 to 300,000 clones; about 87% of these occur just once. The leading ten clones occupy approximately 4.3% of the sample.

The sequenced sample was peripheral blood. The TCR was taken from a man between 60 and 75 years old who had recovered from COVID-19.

CDR3 reads: CASSFQDTQYF. The DNA sequence is as follows: TGCGCCAGCAGCTTCCAGGATACGCAGTATTTT. The rearrangement joined TRBV5-1 to TRBJ2-3, with an unclear D gene assignment. The CDR3 runs 11 residues from the cysteine to the phenylalanine. Only CDR3 DNA is held: 33 bases, read in frame from base 1. The V and J ends are trimmed by 2 bases and 6 bases, leaving 4 bases between them. CDR1 SGHRS and CDR2 YFSETQ were looked up in the germline V gene.